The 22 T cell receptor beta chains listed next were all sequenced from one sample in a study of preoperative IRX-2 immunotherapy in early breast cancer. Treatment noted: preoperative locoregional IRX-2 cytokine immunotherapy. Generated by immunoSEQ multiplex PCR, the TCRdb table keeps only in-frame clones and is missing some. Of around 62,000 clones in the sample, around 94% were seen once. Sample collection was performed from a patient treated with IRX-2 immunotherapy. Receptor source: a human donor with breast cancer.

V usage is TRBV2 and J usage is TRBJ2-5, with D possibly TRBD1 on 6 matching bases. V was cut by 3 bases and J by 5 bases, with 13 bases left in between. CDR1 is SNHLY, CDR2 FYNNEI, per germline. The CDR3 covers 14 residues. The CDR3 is CASSDFTGRETQYF. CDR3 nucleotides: TGTGCCAGCAGTGACTTTACAGGGCGCGAGACCCAGTACTTC.

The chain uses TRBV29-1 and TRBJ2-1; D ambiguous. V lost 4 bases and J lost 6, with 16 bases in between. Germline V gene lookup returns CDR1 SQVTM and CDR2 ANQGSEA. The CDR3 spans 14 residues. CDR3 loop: CSVAQRLLGNEQFF. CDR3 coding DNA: TGCAGCGTTGCACAGCGACTCCTTGGCAATGAGCAGTTCTTC.

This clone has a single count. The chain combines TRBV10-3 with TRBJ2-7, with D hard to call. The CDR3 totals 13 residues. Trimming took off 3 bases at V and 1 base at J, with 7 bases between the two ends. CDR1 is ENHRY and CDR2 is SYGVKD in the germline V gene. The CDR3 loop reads CAISESVSYEQYF. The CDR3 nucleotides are TGTGCCATCAGTGAATCGGTTTCCTACGAGCAGTACTTC.

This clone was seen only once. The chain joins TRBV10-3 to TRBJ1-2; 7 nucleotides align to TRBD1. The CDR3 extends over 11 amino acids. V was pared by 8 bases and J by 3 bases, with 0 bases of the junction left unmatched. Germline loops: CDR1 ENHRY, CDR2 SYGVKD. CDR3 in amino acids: CAIGQDYGYTF. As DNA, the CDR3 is TGTGCCATCGGACAGGACTATGGCTACACCTTC.

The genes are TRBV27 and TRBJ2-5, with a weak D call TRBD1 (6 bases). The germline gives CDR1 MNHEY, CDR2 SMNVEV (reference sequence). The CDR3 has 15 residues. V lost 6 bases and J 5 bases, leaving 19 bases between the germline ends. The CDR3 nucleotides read TGTGCCAGCAGGCCATCATACAGGGACGGGGAGACCCAGTACTTC. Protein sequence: CASRPSYRDGETQYF.

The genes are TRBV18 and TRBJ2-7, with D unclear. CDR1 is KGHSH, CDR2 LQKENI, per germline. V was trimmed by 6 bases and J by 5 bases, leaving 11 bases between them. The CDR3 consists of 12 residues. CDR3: CASSRERDEQYF. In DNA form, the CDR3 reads TGTGCCAGCTCTCGAGAACGGGACGAGCAGTACTTC.

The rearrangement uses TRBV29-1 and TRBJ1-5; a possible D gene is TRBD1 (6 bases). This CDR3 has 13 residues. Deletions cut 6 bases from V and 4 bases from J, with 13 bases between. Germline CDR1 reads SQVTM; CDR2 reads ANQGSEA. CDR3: CSVGDNRNQPQHF. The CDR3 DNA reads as TGCAGCGTCGGGGACAATCGGAATCAGCCCCAGCATTTT.

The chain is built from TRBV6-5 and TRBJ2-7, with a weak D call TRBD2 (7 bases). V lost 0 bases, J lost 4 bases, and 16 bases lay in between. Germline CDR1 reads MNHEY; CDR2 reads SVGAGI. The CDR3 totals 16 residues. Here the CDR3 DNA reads TGTGCCAGCAGTTACTCTAGGGCAGGGGAGGGGTACGAGCAGTACTTC. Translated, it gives CASSYSRAGEGYEQYF.

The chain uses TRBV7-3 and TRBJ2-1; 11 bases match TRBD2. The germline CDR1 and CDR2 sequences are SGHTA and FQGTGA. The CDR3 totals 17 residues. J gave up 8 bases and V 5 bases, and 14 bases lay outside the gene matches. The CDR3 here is CASSHDRSSGGGHEQFF. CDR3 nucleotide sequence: TGTGCCAGCAGCCACGACAGAAGTAGCGGGGGGGGTCATGAGCAGTTCTTC.

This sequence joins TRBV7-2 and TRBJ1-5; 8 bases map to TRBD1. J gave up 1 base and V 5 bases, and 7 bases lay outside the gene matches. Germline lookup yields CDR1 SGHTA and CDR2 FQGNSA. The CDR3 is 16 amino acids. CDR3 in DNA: TGTGCCAGCAGCCCCCGGACAGGGTTCAGCAATCAGCCCCAGCATTTT. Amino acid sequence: CASSPRTGFSNQPQHF.

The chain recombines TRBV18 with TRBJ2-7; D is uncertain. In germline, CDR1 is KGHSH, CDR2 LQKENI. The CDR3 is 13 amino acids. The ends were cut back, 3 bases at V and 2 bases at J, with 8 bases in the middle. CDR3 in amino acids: CASSPVEAYEQYF. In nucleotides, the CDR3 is TGTGCCAGCTCACCCGTAGAGGCCTACGAGCAGTACTTC.

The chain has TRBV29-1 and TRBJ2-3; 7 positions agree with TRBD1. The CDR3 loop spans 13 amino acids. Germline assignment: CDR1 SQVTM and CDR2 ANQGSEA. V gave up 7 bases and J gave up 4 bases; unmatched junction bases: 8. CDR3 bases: TGCAGCGCCGCCCAGGGGGTAGCAGATACGCAGTATTTT. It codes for CSAAQGVADTQYF.

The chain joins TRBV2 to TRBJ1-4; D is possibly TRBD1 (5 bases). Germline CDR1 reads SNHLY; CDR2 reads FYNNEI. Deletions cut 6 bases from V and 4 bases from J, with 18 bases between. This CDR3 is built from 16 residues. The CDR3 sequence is CASRPVIRDHNEKLFF. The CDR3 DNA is TGTGCCAGCAGGCCTGTAATCCGGGACCATAATGAAAAACTGTTTTTT.

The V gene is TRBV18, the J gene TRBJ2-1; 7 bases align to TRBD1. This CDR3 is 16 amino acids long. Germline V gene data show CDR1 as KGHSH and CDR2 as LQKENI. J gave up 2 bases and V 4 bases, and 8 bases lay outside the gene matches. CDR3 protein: CASSQNRQGAYNEQFF. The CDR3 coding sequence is TGTGCCAGCTCACAAAATCGACAGGGAGCCTACAATGAGCAGTTCTTC.

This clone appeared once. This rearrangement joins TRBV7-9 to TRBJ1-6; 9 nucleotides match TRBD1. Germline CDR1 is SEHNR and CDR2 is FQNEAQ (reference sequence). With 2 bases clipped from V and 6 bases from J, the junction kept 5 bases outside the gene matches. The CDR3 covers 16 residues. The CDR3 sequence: CASSLFSDRGNSPLHF. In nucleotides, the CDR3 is TGTGCCAGCAGCTTATTCTCGGACAGGGGTAATTCACCCCTCCACTTT.

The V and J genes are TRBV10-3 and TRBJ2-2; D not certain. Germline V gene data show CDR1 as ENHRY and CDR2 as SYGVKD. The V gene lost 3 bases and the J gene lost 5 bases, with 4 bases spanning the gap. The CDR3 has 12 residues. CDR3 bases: TGTGCCATCAGTGATGGGACCGGGGAGCTGTTTTTT. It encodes CAISDGTGELFF.

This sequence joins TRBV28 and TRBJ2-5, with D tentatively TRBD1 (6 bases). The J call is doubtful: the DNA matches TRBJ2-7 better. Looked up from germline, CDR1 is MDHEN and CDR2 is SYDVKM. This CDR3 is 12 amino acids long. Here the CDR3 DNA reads TGTGCCACTGGACAGCTTAACTACGAGCAGTACTTC. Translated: CATGQLNYEQYF.

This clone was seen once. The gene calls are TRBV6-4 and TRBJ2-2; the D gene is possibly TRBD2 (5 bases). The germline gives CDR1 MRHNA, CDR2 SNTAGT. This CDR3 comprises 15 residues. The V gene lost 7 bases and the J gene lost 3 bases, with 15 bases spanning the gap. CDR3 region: CASKPGRADTGELFF. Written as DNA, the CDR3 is TGTGCCAGCAAGCCGGGAAGGGCGGACACCGGGGAGCTGTTTTTT.

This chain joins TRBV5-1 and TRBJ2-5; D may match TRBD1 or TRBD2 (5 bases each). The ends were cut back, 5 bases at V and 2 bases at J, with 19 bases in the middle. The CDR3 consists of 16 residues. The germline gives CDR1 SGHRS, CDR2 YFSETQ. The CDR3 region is CASRQEPGRAQETQYF. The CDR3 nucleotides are TGCGCCAGCAGGCAGGAACCGGGACGAGCTCAAGAGACCCAGTACTTC.

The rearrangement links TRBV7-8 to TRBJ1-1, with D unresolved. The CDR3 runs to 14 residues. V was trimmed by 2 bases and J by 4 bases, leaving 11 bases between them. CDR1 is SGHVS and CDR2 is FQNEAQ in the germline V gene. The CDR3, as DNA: TGTGCCAGCAGCTTAAGTACAGCAAGCACTGAAGCTTTCTTT. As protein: CASSLSTASTEAFF.

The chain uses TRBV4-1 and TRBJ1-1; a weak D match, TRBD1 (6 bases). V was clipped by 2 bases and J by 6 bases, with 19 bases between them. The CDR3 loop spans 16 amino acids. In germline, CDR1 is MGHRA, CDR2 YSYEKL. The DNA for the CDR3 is TGCGCCAGCAGCCAAAGTGGGGGGGGGCTTAGGGCTGAAGCTTTCTTT. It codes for CASSQSGGGLRAEAFF.

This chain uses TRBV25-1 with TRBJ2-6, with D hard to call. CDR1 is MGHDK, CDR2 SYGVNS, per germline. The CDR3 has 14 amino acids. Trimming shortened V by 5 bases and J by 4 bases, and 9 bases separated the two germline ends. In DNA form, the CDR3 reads TGTGCCAGCAGTTTCCCCGGGGGGGCCAACGTCCTGACTTTC. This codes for CASSFPGGANVLTF.